Here is one TCR beta chain with its context. The data derive from a study of CD8 T cells in Susac syndrome. RNA amounts of roughly 0.45 to 1 ug underwent reverse transcription with random hexamers. With immunoSEQ multiplex PCR, TCR beta CDR3 was amplified across 54 Vbeta and 13 Jbeta. In TCRdb, the immunoSEQ multiplex PCR reads were re-called with MiXCR into one record per CDR3 protein. The data hold 330,000 or so distinct CDR3 sequences, with about 91% observed a single time. This CDR3 contains 15 residues. Trimming left V 0 bases short and J 4 bases short, with 10 bases between. Germline CDR1 KGHDR, CDR2 SFDVKD.

V and J are TRBV24-1 and TRBJ2-3; tentative D call: TRBD2 (5 bases). The TCR was taken from a human donor with multiple sclerosis. Material for sequencing was CD8+ T cells from PBMCs. The CDR3 region is CATSDLLGMPDTQYF. For the CDR3, the DNA is TGTGCCACCAGTGATTTGCTCGGGATGCCAGATACGCAGTATTTT.